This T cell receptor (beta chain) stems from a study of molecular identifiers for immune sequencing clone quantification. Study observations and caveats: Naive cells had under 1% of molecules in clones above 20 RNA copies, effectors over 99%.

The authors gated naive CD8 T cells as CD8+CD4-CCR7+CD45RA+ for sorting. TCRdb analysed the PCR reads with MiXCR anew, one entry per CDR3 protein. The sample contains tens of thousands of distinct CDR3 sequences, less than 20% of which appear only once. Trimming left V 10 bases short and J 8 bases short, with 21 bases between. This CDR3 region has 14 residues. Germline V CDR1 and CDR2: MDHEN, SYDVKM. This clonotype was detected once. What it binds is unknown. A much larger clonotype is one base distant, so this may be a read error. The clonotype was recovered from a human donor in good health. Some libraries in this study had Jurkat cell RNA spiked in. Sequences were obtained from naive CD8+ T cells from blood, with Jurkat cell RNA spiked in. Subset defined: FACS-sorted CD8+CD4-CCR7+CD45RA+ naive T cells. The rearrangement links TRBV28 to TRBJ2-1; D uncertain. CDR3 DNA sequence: TGTGCCACCGACGAACTCTCCACCATCGATGAGCAGTTCTTC. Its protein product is CATDELSTIDEQFF.